This is a list of T cell receptor beta chains from one sample in a study of blood T cells in healthy people across ages. MiXCR, run by TCRdb on the 5' RACE reads, gives a single entry per CDR3 protein. The table lists about 1.1 million distinct CDR3 sequences, around two fifths of them singletons. The source material was blood. These TCRs come from a man aged 18 to 29 in good health. The CDR3 runs from the conserved cysteine through the conserved F or W. A D gene is named only where the DNA matches it firmly. Where a row states a size, it is once, few, many or the class of an expanded clone; other rows omit it.

>TRBD1|-|TRBV6-5|TRBJ2-5
TGTGCCAGCAGTTCCGAGACAGGGAAGGATGAGCAGTACTTC
CASSSETGKDEQYF
>-|-|TRBV7-2|TRBJ1-6
TGTGCCAGCAGCTTAGACTTGAGCAGGTCAGGCTCACCCCTCCACTTT
CASSLDLSRSGSPLHF
>TRBD1|once|TRBV6-2/TRBV6-3|TRBJ2-2
TGTGCCAGCAGTAGACAGGGGGCATTAAACACCGGGGAGCTGTTTTTT
CASSRQGALNTGELFF
>-|few|TRBV6-2/TRBV6-3|TRBJ2-4
TGTGCCAGCAGCCAACAAGTCATTCAGTACTTC
CASSQQVIQYF
>-|-|TRBV27|TRBJ1-4
TGTGCCAGCAGTATCCGGGGACGCACTAATGAAAAACTGTTTTTT
CASSIRGRTNEKLFF
>-|-|TRBV3-1|TRBJ1-1
TGTGCCAGCAGCCAAGTTGCAGGGGCTCGAAACACTGAAGCTTTCTTT
CASSQVAGARNTEAFF
>TRBD1|-|TRBV7-9|TRBJ2-2
TGTGCCAGCAGCTCGGGACAGGATAACACCGGGGAGCTGTTTTTT
CASSSGQDNTGELFF
>-|few|TRBV27|TRBJ1-2
TGTGCCAGCAGATCGACTTACTCGGATGGCTACACCTTC
CASRSTYSDGYTF
>-|many|TRBV20-1|TRBJ2-1
TGCAGTGCTACCGCCGATTGGGGAACCTACAATGAGCAGTTCTTC
CSATADWGTYNEQFF
>TRBD1|-|TRBV6-1|TRBJ1-5
TGTGCCAGCAGTGGCATACACGGACAGGGCGTTGGCAATCAGCCCCAGCATTTT
CASSGIHGQGVGNQPQHF
>TRBD2|-|TRBV7-2|TRBJ2-3
TGTGCCAGCAGTTCCGCTAGCGGGGGGGCCTTAGATACGCAGTATTTT
CASSSASGGALDTQYF
>-|-|TRBV5-1|TRBJ2-1
TGCGCCAGCAGCCCAAGGGGTCCCCCGTACAATGAGCAGTTCTTC
CASSPRGPPYNEQFF
>-|-|TRBV7-2|TRBJ2-7
TGTGCCAGCAGCTCAGACACGGGCGAGCAGTACTTC
CASSSDTGEQYF
>-|many|TRBV10-3|TRBJ2-7
TGTGCCATCAGTGAGGGAGAGGGAGAGCAGTACTTC
CAISEGEGEQYF
>-|-|TRBV4-1|TRBJ1-1
TGCGCCAGCAGCCAACCTAAGACAGTGAACACTGAAGCTTTCTTT
CASSQPKTVNTEAFF
>TRBD1|-|TRBV20-1|TRBJ2-7
TGCAGTGCTAGAAGGGAGTCGGGACAGTTGTACAATGAGCAGTACTTC
CSARRESGQLYNEQYF
>-|few|TRBV4-2|TRBJ1-5
TGTGCCAGCAGCCAAGAGGCGCTTGAGGGCAATCAGCCCCAGCATTTT
CASSQEALEGNQPQHF
>TRBD1|-|TRBV11-1|TRBJ2-3
TGTGCCAGCAGCTGGGACAGGGAGGCAGATACGCAGTATTTT
CASSWDREADTQYF
>-|few|TRBV25-1|TRBJ2-1
TGTGCCAGCAGTGACGCCGCTTGGGGAAACAATGAGCAGTTCTTC
CASSDAAWGNNEQFF
>TRBD2|-|TRBV9|TRBJ2-3
TGTGCCAGCAGCGCGGGACTAGCGATAGCAGATACGCAGTATTTT
CASSAGLAIADTQYF
>TRBD1|-|TRBV4-1|TRBJ2-7
TGCGCCAGCAGCCAAGAACACGGGACAGCAGAAAGGTCATACGAGCAGTACTTC
CASSQEHGTAERSYEQYF
>-|-|TRBV6-5|TRBJ2-3
TGTGCCAGCAGTTACCAGGGAGGATACGGTTCAGATACGCAGTATTTT
CASSYQGGYGSDTQYF
>TRBD1|-|TRBV6-2/TRBV6-3|TRBJ1-2
TGTGCCAGCAGTTCGGGGACAGCCGGCTACACCTTC
CASSSGTAGYTF
>TRBD1|many|TRBV20-1|TRBJ1-2
TGCAGTGCTAGAGCGACAGGGTATGCTGGCTACACCTTC
CSARATGYAGYTF
>-|-|TRBV10-3|TRBJ2-7
TGTGCCATCAGAGAAGTGGGGAACACCTACGAGCAGTACTTC
CAIREVGNTYEQYF
>TRBD1|-|TRBV6-1|TRBJ1-2
TGTGCCAGCAGCGCTTCCCAGGGGGCGTACGGCTACACCTTC
CASSASQGAYGYTF
>TRBD1|few|TRBV3-1|TRBJ1-1
TGTGCCAGCAGCCAACCAGGGGGCGAAACTGAAGCTTTCTTT
CASSQPGGETEAFF
>-|few|TRBV7-7|TRBJ2-7
TGTGCTAGCAGCTTAGAAGAGGGGCCGATCTACGAGCAGTACTTC
CASSLEEGPIYEQYF
>TRBD1|-|TRBV9|TRBJ1-4
TGTGCCAGCAGCACACGGGACAGCCGAAAAGAAAAACTGTTTTTT
CASSTRDSRKEKLFF
>-|many|TRBV20-1|TRBJ2-1
TGCAGTGCTAGGGGGGTAGGCAGCTCCTACAATGAGCAGTTCTTC
CSARGVGSSYNEQFF
>-|-|TRBV6-5|TRBJ2-2
TGTGCCAGCGGTTACTCCCCGAGCTTAGGCACCGGGGAGCTGTTTTTT
CASGYSPSLGTGELFF
>-|-|TRBV9|TRBJ1-2
TGTGCCAGCAGCGCCTTTTCCGCAGGGAGCAGCTATGGCTACACCTTC
CASSAFSAGSSYGYTF
>-|-|TRBV2|TRBJ2-5
TGTGCCAGCAGGCAACGCAGGGCCCGCCATCAAGAGACCCAGTACTTC
CASRQRRARHQETQYF
>-|few|TRBV27|TRBJ2-7
TGTGCCAGCAGTTCACTCGGACAGTACTCCTACGAGCAGTACTTC
CASSSLGQYSYEQYF
>-|few|TRBV5-8|TRBJ2-3
TGTGCCAGCAGCTCAGCCCGGGAGTTCACAGATACGCAGTATTTT
CASSSAREFTDTQYF
>TRBD1|-|TRBV6-5|TRBJ1-5
TGTGCCAGCAGCCTCGACAGGGAACGCAACCAGCCCCAGCATTTT
CASSLDRERNQPQHF
>-|-|TRBV5-5|TRBJ2-2
TGTGCCAGCAGCTTAGGCGGGGCGCTTGCCGGGGAGCTGTTTTTT
CASSLGGALAGELFF
>-|few|TRBV5-5|TRBJ2-1
TGTGCCAGCAGCTACGATCCGGGACCCCACAATGAGCAGTTCTTC
CASSYDPGPHNEQFF
>-|-|TRBV12-3/TRBV12-4|TRBJ2-2
TGTGCCAGCAGTTTGAGTGGGGAGGTCACCGGGGAGCTGTTTTTT
CASSLSGEVTGELFF
>-|-|TRBV27|TRBJ1-6
TGTGCCAGCAGTTTAGAAGCCCCCCTTAGCTCCTATAATTCACCCCTCCACTTT
CASSLEAPLSSYNSPLHF
>-|-|TRBV20-1|TRBJ1-5
TGCAGTGCTAGAGATAGATACAGGGCCAGGCCCCAGCATTTT
CSARDRYRARPQHF
>-|-|TRBV9|TRBJ1-2
TGTGCCAGCAGCGTCCGGGACATCCACTATGGCTACACCTTC
CASSVRDIHYGYTF
>-|-|TRBV20-1|TRBJ2-5
TGCAGTGCTAGAGGTCAGGGGAAACTAGCGCGGGAGACCCAGTACTTC
CSARGQGKLARETQYF
>-|-|TRBV20-1|TRBJ2-7
TGCAGTGCTAAGTCTTACGAGCAGTACTTC
CSAKSYEQYF
>-|-|TRBV20-1|TRBJ2-3
TGCAGTGCTAGGGGTCCCGCACGCGATACGCAGTATTTT
CSARGPARDTQYF
>-|-|TRBV9|TRBJ2-1
TGTGCCAGCAGCGTAGAGGCAGCGAGCTCCTACGAGCAGTTCTTC
CASSVEAASSYEQFF
>-|-|TRBV10-3|TRBJ2-3
TGTGCCATCAGTGAAGATTCGGGTACGCAGTATTTT
CAISEDSGTQYF
>TRBD2|-|TRBV2|TRBJ2-3
TGTGCCAGCAGTCCCGGGACTACCGGCACAGATACGCAGTATTTT
CASSPGTTGTDTQYF
>-|few|TRBV20-1|TRBJ2-3
TGCAGTGCCGGCAGGGTTACAGATACGCAGTATTTT
CSAGRVTDTQYF
>-|once|TRBV5-1|TRBJ1-1
TGCGCCAGCAGCGTGGCGTGGATGAACACTGAAGCTTTCTTT
CASSVAWMNTEAFF
>-|-|TRBV4-1|TRBJ1-2
TGCGCCAGCAGCCAAGCCCCCACGGAAGGATCTAACTATGGCTACACCTTC
CASSQAPTEGSNYGYTF
>TRBD1|many|TRBV5-1|TRBJ2-1
TGCGCCAGCAGTACAGGGGACTCCTACAATGAGCAGTTCTTC
CASSTGDSYNEQFF
>-|-|TRBV20-1|TRBJ1-5
TGCAGTGCTAGAGGGGCAGTCAATCAGCCCCAGCATTTT
CSARGAVNQPQHF
>-|few|TRBV28|TRBJ1-1
TGTGCCAGCAGTCCCCCAGGGATCGATGAAGCTTTCTTT
CASSPPGIDEAFF
>-|-|TRBV6-1|TRBJ2-5
TGTGCCAGCAGAGGCGGCCCCGCGGCGGGAGAGACCCAGTACTTC
CASRGGPAAGETQYF
>-|many|TRBV13|TRBJ2-4
TGTGCCAGCAGCGTTCAGGGGCTAGCCAAAAACATTCAGTACTTC
CASSVQGLAKNIQYF
>TRBD1|few|TRBV20-1|TRBJ2-1
TGCAGTGCCCGGTTCGGGGACAGGGGTAATGAGCAGTTCTTC
CSARFGDRGNEQFF
>-|few|TRBV10-3|TRBJ2-7
TGTGCCATCAGCGACTTCTCCTACGAGCAGTACTTC
CAISDFSYEQYF
>TRBD1|-|TRBV7-6|TRBJ1-1
TGTGCCAGCAGCTTATTGCGGCAGGGGGTGAACACTGAAGCTTTCTTT
CASSLLRQGVNTEAFF
>-|-|TRBV6-2/TRBV6-3|TRBJ2-5
TGTGCCAGCATAGGCGACGAATACAATGAGCAGTACTTC
CASIGDEYNEQYF